These 24 T cell receptor beta chains were sequenced from one sample in a study of T cell repertoires in cytomegalovirus infection (dated by TCRdb to between 2018 and 2021). The sequencer listed for this sample is Illumina HiSeq 1500. TCRdb trimmed public reads at Q25 via fastp, called clones via MiXCR and kept in-frame beta chains. Identical CDR3 proteins give one entry, which carries the most common genes and DNA. Recorded for this sample are about 310,000 distinct CDR3 sequences; 25% of them occurred a single time. Of the sample, less than 15% falls within the top ten clones. These receptors have no identified antigens. The sample's treatment or condition label, decoded: in vitro stimulation with specific CMV peptide epitopes to enrich CMV-specific T cells. Source: cultured PBMCs, taken from culture after CMV antigen stimulation. Receptors originate from a human donor in good health (CMV status not recorded). Some clones in this sample may be carry-over from other donors' samples.

This clonotype was seen ten or more times. This chain links TRBV7-2 with TRBJ2-1; 12 bases fit TRBD1. The junction had 10 bases not matched to a gene; V was cut back by 5 bases and J by 8 bases. The CDR3 length is 16 residues. CDR1 is SGHTA, CDR2 FQGNSA, per germline. This CDR3 is CASSQPAGQGAHEQFF. The CDR3, as DNA: TGTGCCAGCAGCCAACCCGCGGGACAGGGGGCGCATGAGCAGTTCTTC.

The table lists this clonotype with many counts. The chain has TRBV7-2 and TRBJ2-5; 11 nucleotides line up with TRBD2. Trimming at V came to 3 bases and at J to 3 bases, leaving 3 bases not matched to a gene. The V gene's germline CDR1 is SGHTA and CDR2 FQGNSA. CDR3 length: 15 amino acids. The CDR3 here is CASSFTTSGKETQYF. The DNA for the CDR3 is TGTGCCAGCAGCTTCACGACTAGCGGGAAAGAGACCCAGTACTTC.

V usage is TRBV4-3 and J usage is TRBJ2-1; D tentatively reads TRBD1 or TRBD2 (5 bases each). The CDR3 sequence is 17 residues long. Between the trimmed V and J ends, which lost 0 bases and 2 bases, there was a span of 14 bases. Germline V gives CDR1 LGHNA, CDR2 YSLEER. CDR3 nucleotides: TGCGCCAGCAGCCAAGACTATGCTCGGGGCCCCTACAATGAGCAGTTCTTC. Protein product: CASSQDYARGPYNEQFF.

This chain connects TRBV20-1 to TRBJ2-7; 11 bases match TRBD2. This CDR3 region has 14 residues. Germline values: CDR1 DFQATT, CDR2 SNEGSKA (reference sequence). Here the CDR3 DNA reads TGCAGCTTAGCGGGAGGGCCCAGGGGATACGAGCAGTACTTC. This sequence encodes CSLAGGPRGYEQYF.

The genes are TRBV19 and TRBJ1-1; weak D call: TRBD1 (6 bases). Germline CDR1 is LNHDA and CDR2 is SQIVND (reference sequence). Trimming cost V 5 bases and J 0 bases, with 13 bases left between them. This CDR3 has 15 amino acids. CDR3 in DNA: TGTGCCAGTAGTGCCAACAGGGCCATGAACACTGAAGCTTTCTTT. It codes for CASSANRAMNTEAFF.

This chain links TRBV7-2 with TRBJ2-5; D gene ambiguous. The V end was cut by 1 base, the J end by 5 bases, with 11 bases between. The CDR3 is 14 residues long. The germline V gene has CDR1 SGHTA and CDR2 FQGNSA. The CDR3 DNA sequence: TGTGCCAGCAGCTTAGGAGATTCCCGGGAGACCCAGTACTTC. Protein: CASSLGDSRETQYF.

This clonotype has more than one count but fewer than ten. V usage is TRBV19 and J usage is TRBJ2-1; D might be TRBD2 (6 bases). Germline assignment: CDR1 LNHDA and CDR2 SQIVND (reference sequence). Deletions cut 1 base from V and 3 bases from J, with 10 bases between. The CDR3 is 15 amino acids. In DNA, the CDR3 is TGTGCCAGTAGTATAGGCGGGAATTTCTACAATGAGCAGTTCTTC. Encoded protein: CASSIGGNFYNEQFF. Together with reference TRBV19 and TRBJ2-1, the CDR3 gives the full variable domain: DGGITQSPKYLFRKEGQNVTLSCEQNLNHDAMYWYRQDPGQGLRLIYYSQIVNDFQKGDIAEGYSVSREKKESFPLTVTSAQKNPTAFYLCASSIGGNFYNEQFFGPGTRLTVL.

This sequence joins TRBV27 and TRBJ2-1; the D is unclear. V was clipped by 3 bases and J by 10 bases, with 10 bases between them. There are 12 residues in the CDR3. The germline V gene encodes CDR1 MNHEY and CDR2 SMNVEV (reference sequence). The CDR3, as DNA: TGTGCCAGCAGTTTCAACGGTGGAGAGCAGTTCTTC. This codes for CASSFNGGEQFF.

This clonotype was detected a few times. The chain joins TRBV18 to TRBJ2-3; D possibly corresponds to TRBD1 (5 bases). The V gene lost 3 bases and the J gene lost 5 bases, with 18 bases spanning the gap. Germline V gene sequence: CDR1 KGHSH, CDR2 LQKENI. The CDR3 consists of 16 residues. The CDR3 bases are TGTGCCAGCTCACCTCGGCTACAGGATTTTGGAGATACGCAGTATTTT. The encoded protein is CASSPRLQDFGDTQYF.

In this sample, this clonotype turned up a few times. The rearrangement links TRBV12-3 or TRBV12-4 to TRBJ2-7; 7 nucleotides line up with TRBD2. The CDR3 extends over 14 amino acids. J was trimmed by 0 bases and V by 5 bases; bases with no gene match: 4. The DNA for the CDR3 is TGTGCCAGCAGTCCGCGGGAGACCTCCTACGAGCAGTACTTC. Amino acids: CASSPRETSYEQYF.

This clonotype was detected only a few times. This chain connects TRBV27 to TRBJ2-3; D not certain. This CDR3 has 16 residues. The V end lost 3 bases, the J end lost 1 base, and 14 bases lay between the germline ends. Germline V gene data show CDR1 as MNHEY and CDR2 as SMNVEV (reference sequence). The CDR3, as DNA: TGTGCCAGCAGTTTGGAAGGGCGGTTTCGCACAGATACGCAGTATTTT. Encoded protein: CASSLEGRFRTDTQYF.

This clonotype was detected a few times. The chain is built from TRBV7-6 and TRBJ1-5; TRBD1 is a possible D gene (6 bases). The CDR3 is 15 amino acids. With 1 base removed from V and 5 bases from J, the gap between germline ends came to 12 bases. CDR1 is SGHVS and CDR2 is FNYEAQ in the germline V gene. The CDR3 nucleotides read TGTGCCAGCAGCTTAGTGGGGGGGGCTGATCAGCCCCAGCATTTT. It is translated as CASSLVGGADQPQHF.

This chain joins TRBV12-3 or TRBV12-4 and TRBJ1-2; tentatively, D is TRBD1 (5 bases). This CDR3 has 14 amino acids. The V gene lost 8 bases and the J gene lost 0 bases, with 13 bases spanning the gap. The CDR3 coding sequence is TGTGCCAGCGGCTTGACAGAAACTAACTATGGCTACACCTTC. Translated, it gives CASGLTETNYGYTF.

The sample holds one count of this clonotype. This sequence joins TRBV20-1 and TRBJ2-1; no reliable D call. CDR1 and CDR2 from the germline V gene are DFQATT and SNEGSKA (reference sequence). This CDR3 is 12 amino acids long. V lost 5 bases and J lost 0, with 5 bases in between. The DNA of the CDR3 is TGCAGTGCTGACGGCTCCTACAATGAGCAGTTCTTC. It specifies CSADGSYNEQFF.

This clonotype appeared a few times. CDR3 sequence reads: CASSLAAGFGEAFF. In DNA form, the CDR3 reads TGTGCCAGCAGTTTAGCAGCCGGGTTCGGTGAAGCTTTCTTT. The chain employs TRBV12-3 or TRBV12-4 and TRBJ1-1; no clear D gene. With 0 bases removed from V and 7 bases from J, the gap between germline ends came to 12 bases. CDR3 length: 14 amino acids.

Only a few counts were recorded for this clonotype. This sequence joins TRBV18 and TRBJ1-1; D possibly corresponds to TRBD1 (6 bases). The CDR3 has 16 residues. Germline CDR1 reads KGHSH; CDR2 reads LQKENI. Trimming pared 3 bases from V and 2 bases from J, leaving 16 bases between. CDR3 in amino acids: CASSPWGRGGNTEAFF. CDR3 coding DNA: TGTGCCAGCTCACCCTGGGGCCGAGGGGGAAACACTGAAGCTTTCTTT.

This chain connects TRBV7-2 to TRBJ1-3; possible D gene TRBD1, 6 bases. CDR1 is SGHTA and CDR2 is FQGNSA in the germline V gene. Between the trimmed V and J ends, which lost 5 bases and 1 base, there was a span of 12 bases. The CDR3 is made up of 15 amino acids. CDR3 sequence reads: CASSPQGRSGNTIYF. The CDR3, as DNA: TGTGCCAGCAGCCCGCAGGGGCGGTCTGGAAACACCATATATTTT.

This clonotype was recorded a few times. The gene calls are TRBV5-1 and TRBJ1-1; no clear D gene. Trimming stripped 0 bases from V and 1 base from J, with 10 bases between. The CDR3 is 15 residues long. From germline, CDR1 is SGHRS and CDR2 YFSETQ. CDR3 nucleotide sequence: TGCGCCAGCAGCTTGGCTCCGACCGGGAACACTGAAGCTTTCTTT. This translates into CASSLAPTGNTEAFF. Full variable domain (missing parts from reference TRBV5-1 and TRBJ1-1): KAGVTQTPRYLIKTRGQQVTLSCSPISGHRSVSWYQQTPGQGLQFLFEYFSETQRNKGNFPGRFSGRQFSNSRSEMNVSTLELGDSALYLCASSLAPTGNTEAFFGQGTRLTVV.

This clonotype appeared a few times. The chain recombines TRBV9 with TRBJ2-2; perhaps TRBD1 as D (6 bases). This CDR3 region has 14 residues. The germline V gene has CDR1 SGDLS and CDR2 YYNGEE. Trimming left V 3 bases short and J 3 bases short, with 9 bases between. The CDR3 nucleotides read TGTGCCAGCAGCGGGGACACCTACACCGGGGAGCTGTTTTTT. Translating it yields CASSGDTYTGELFF.

This clonotype came up many times. The CDR3 region has the DNA TGTGCCAGCAGTTACTCGCTTTACAGGATAAGGAATCAGCCCCAGCATTTT. Protein: CASSYSLYRIRNQPQHF. V is TRBV6-2 or TRBV6-3 and J is TRBJ1-5; possibly TRBD1 for D (5 bases). CDR1 is MNHEY, CDR2 SVGEGT, per germline. V gave up 0 bases and J gave up 4 bases, with 16 bases separating them. The CDR3 covers 17 residues.

This clonotype has more than one count but fewer than ten. CDR3 DNA: TGTGCCAGCAGCTTGGGGGCTAGCGTTGGTAGCACAGATACGCAGTATTTT. Encoded protein: CASSLGASVGSTDTQYF. This chain uses TRBV5-5 with TRBJ2-3; possibly TRBD2 for D (6 bases). CDR3 length: 17 amino acids. V was cut by 0 bases and J by 0 bases, with 14 bases left in between. Germline V gene lookup returns CDR1 SGHKS and CDR2 YYEKEE (reference sequence).

This clonotype was seen ten or more times. V and J are TRBV7-2 and TRBJ1-6; possibly TRBD1 for D (6 bases). CDR3 length: 14 amino acids. The V gene's germline CDR1 is SGHTA and CDR2 FQGNSA. Trimming pared 4 bases from V and 7 bases from J, leaving 11 bases between. CDR3 residues: CASSSGVRNSPLHF. Here the CDR3 DNA reads TGTGCCAGCAGCTCAGGGGTGCGGAATTCACCCCTCCACTTT.

The DNA of the CDR3 is TGTGCCAGCAGTTTAGCGACTAATTCACCCCTCCACTTT. This translates into CASSLATNSPLHF. The chain joins TRBV12-3 or TRBV12-4 to TRBJ1-6; D not certain. CDR3 length equals 13 residues. V shed 0 bases and J shed 6 bases, with 3 bases lying between them.

This clonotype has ten or more counts. The CDR3 bases are TGTGCCAGCAGCTTAGCGTCCGGGAACCTTAACTATGGCTACACCTTC. Translating gives CASSLASGNLNYGYTF. The chain is built from TRBV7-2 and TRBJ1-2; D is unresolved. CDR3 length: 16 amino acids. Trimming left V 0 bases short and J 1 base short, with 12 bases between. The germline V gene encodes CDR1 SGHTA and CDR2 FQGNSA.